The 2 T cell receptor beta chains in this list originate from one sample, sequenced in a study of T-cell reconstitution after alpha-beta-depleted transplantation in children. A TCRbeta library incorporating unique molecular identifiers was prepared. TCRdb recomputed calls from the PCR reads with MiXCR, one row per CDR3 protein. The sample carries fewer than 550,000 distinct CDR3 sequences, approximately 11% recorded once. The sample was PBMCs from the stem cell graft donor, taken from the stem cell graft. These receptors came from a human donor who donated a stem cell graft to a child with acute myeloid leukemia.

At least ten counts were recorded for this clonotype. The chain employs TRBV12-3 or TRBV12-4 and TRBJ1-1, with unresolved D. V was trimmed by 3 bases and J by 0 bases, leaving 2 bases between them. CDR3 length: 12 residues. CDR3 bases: TGTGCCAGCAGTTTTCTGAACACTGAAGCTTTCTTT. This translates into CASSFLNTEAFF.

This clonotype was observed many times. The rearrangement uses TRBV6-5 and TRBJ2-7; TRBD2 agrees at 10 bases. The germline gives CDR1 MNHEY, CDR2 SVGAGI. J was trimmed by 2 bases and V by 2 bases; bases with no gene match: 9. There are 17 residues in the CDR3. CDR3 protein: CASSYGVSGGVPYEQYV. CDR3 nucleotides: TGTGCCAGCAGTTACGGGGTCAGCGGGGGGGTTCCCTACGAGCAGTACGTC.